This T cell receptor beta chain was found in a study of lymphopenia after photon versus proton radiotherapy. Notes on the study in general: Post-nadir diversity loss with photons came from oligoclonal expansion, particularly CD8+ Temra cells. Under photons, naive T cells and diversity fell while effector/memory populations rose.

As to this clone: Antigen: not known.

Repertoires were generated with immunoSEQ multiplex PCR, while TCRdb's copy carries only in-frame clones and drops some. The table has approximately 71,000 clones, about nine tenths seen once. This material consisted of peripheral blood, taken from a patient treated with photon-based radiotherapy. The TCR sequence derives from a woman between 65 and 79 years old with pancreatic cancer.

The CDR3 protein is CASSLPGTGLYEQYF. The CDR3 coding sequence is TGTGCCAGCAGTCTCCCCGGGACAGGGTTGTACGAGCAGTACTTC. The chain uses TRBV5-4 and TRBJ2-7; 9 nucleotides agree with TRBD1. The V and J ends lost 5 bases and 4 bases, in that order; junction bases with no gene match: 10. The CDR3 spans 15 residues. The germline CDR1 and CDR2 sequences are SGHNT and YYREEE (reference sequence).